This T cell receptor beta chain was profiled in a study of cytomegalovirus exposure and HLA in healthy donors. A remark on this clone: What it recognizes is unknown.

Findings of the study overall: The number of N-insertions in an Asian-associated ancestry cluster was reportedly below the roughly 620-donor mean in a later analysis. Looking again later, the authors saw that most CMV-associated TCR beta chains seemed HLA-restricted. There was a cluster of highly shared sequence variants that was likely a sequencing artifact.

60 Vbeta and 13 Jbeta primers were used in PCR. The repertoire was sequenced with immunoSEQ multiplex PCR; TCRdb's copy has only in-frame clones and lacks some. The sample consists of about 98,000 clones, around 80% of them appearing once. This CDR3 has 15 amino acids. V lost 5 bases, J lost 4 bases, and 9 bases stayed unmatched. Germline V lookup: CDR1 SGHVS, CDR2 FNYEAQ. The sample was PBMCs. The source is a man between 18 and 29 years old in good health and CMV-seropositive. This sequence joins TRBV7-6 and TRBJ1-2, with 8 bases fitting TRBD1. CDR3 sequence: CASSPTGGVGYGYTF. The DNA for the CDR3 is TGTGCCAGCAGCCCCACAGGGGGGGTTGGCTATGGCTACACCTTC.